Listed here is a single T cell receptor (beta chain). These data are taken from a study of cytomegalovirus exposure and HLA in healthy donors. The ends lost 0 bases at V and 2 bases at J; junction bases unmatched: 4. This CDR3 spans 16 amino acids. CDR1 and CDR2 (germline): GTSNPN, SVGIG (reference sequence). PCR was performed using 60 Vbeta and 13 Jbeta primers. Sequenced by immunoSEQ multiplex PCR; TCRdb stores in-frame clones only, minus some. The data contain 170,000 or so clones, roughly three quarters of them singletons. Sequenced material: PBMCs. The source of this sequence is a male donor in good health and CMV-seronegative. This chain joins TRBV30 and TRBJ2-5, with TRBD2 identical over 12 bases. Here the CDR3 DNA reads TGTGCCTGGAGTGTACCCCTAGCGGGGGGGCAAGAGACCCAGTACTTC. This gives the protein CAWSVPLAGGQETQYF.